The entry below describes one T cell receptor (beta chain). Its antigen is unidentified. The junction shows a germline mismatch at one end, possibly a read error. This CDR3 is 15 amino acids long. Then a second PCR, running about 6 to 12 cycles, was carried out with a sample-barcoded 5' primer and a J-beta primer mix. Using its own MiXCR run on the 5' RACE reads, TCRdb lists one record per CDR3 protein. In the table there are 550,000 to 600,000 distinct CDR3 sequences, about 25% of which are singletons. This sample was taken from a study of blood T cells in healthy people across ages. Total RNA, at least 6 micrograms per sample, was extracted from PBMCs. The study's findings and limits: A roughly linear age-dependent decrease characterized TCR beta diversity per million T cells. Donor CMV status, an unknown factor, possibly confounded changes in expanded clonotypes. Long-lived donors carried more naive CD4+ cells and greater diversity than aged donors.

The sequence was obtained from a woman aged 65 to 85 in good health. Input material: blood. The chain combines TRBV12-3 or TRBV12-4 with TRBJ1-1, with 9 bases fitting TRBD1. The CDR3 loop reads CASSPTGGKNTEAFF. In DNA form, the CDR3 reads TGTGCCAGCAGTCCGACAGGGGGGAAGAACACCGAAGCTTTCTTT.